This TCR beta chain was found in a study of T cell repertoires in cytomegalovirus infection. As for the study in general: HLA-C-restricted CMV epitopes, recently identified, and well-studied HLA-B-restricted ones were used by the study. TCR beta signatures that were public indicated CMV infection and matching HLA type. General observations from the study: Predominance within the ex vivo response was attributable to HLA-C-restricted CMV-specific TCR beta clonotypes.

Many counts were recorded for this clonotype. What it recognizes is unknown. TCRdb passed the reads through MiXCR, listing each CDR3 protein once. The data contain about 770,000 distinct CDR3 sequences, just under 30% of them seen just once; the ten biggest clones take up about an eighth. V lost 5 bases, J lost 4 bases, and 9 bases stayed unmatched. CDR1 is SEHNR and CDR2 is FQNEAQ in the germline V gene (reference sequence). The CDR3 runs 15 residues. This TCR derives from a human donor in good health (CMV status not recorded). Some clones in this sample may be carry-over from other donors' samples. The rearrangement joins TRBV7-9 to TRBJ1-2; 8 positions agree with TRBD1. Sample: cultured CD8+ T cells from PBMCs, taken from culture after CMV antigen stimulation. Here the CDR3 reads CASSPRTGPSYGYTF. CDR3 DNA sequence: TGTGCCAGCAGCCCTAGGACAGGGCCAAGCTATGGCTACACCTTC.